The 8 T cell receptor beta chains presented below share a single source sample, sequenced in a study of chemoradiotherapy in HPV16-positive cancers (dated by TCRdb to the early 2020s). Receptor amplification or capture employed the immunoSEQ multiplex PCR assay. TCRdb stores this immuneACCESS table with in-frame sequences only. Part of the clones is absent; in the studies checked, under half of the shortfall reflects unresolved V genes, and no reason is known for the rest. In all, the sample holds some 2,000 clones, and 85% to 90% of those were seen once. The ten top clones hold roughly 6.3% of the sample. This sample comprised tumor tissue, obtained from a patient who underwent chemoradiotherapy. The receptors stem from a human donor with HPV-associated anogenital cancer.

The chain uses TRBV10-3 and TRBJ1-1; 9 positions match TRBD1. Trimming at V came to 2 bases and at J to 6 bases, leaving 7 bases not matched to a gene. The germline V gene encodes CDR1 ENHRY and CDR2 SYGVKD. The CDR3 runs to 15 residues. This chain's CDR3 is CAISERGQGESEAFF. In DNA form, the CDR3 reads TGTGCCATCAGTGAGAGGGGACAGGGAGAGTCTGAAGCTTTCTTT.

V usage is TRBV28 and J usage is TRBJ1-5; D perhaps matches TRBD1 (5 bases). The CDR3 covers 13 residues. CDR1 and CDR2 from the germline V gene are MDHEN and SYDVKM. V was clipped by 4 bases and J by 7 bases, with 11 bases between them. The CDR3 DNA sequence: TGTGCCAGCAGTTCGGGAGGACACCAGCCCCAGCATTTT. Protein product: CASSSGGHQPQHF.

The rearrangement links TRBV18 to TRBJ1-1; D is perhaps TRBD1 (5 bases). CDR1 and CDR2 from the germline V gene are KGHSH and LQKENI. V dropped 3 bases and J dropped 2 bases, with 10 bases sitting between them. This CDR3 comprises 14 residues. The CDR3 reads CASSPAGGNTEAFF. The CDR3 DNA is TGTGCCAGCTCACCTGCGGGGGGAAACACTGAAGCTTTCTTT.

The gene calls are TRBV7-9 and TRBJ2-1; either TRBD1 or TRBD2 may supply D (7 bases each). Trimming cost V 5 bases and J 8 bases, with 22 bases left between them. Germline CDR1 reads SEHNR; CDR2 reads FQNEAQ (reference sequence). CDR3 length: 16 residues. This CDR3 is CASSPYGGTVYHEQFF. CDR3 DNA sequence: TGTGCCAGCAGCCCCTACGGGGGGACAGTTTACCATGAGCAGTTCTTC. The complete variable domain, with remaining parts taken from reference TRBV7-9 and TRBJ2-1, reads DTGVSQNPRHKITKRGQNVTFRCDPISEHNRLYWYRQTLGQGPEFLTYFQNEAQLEKSRLLSDRFSAERPKGSFSTLEIQRTEQGDSAMYLCASSPYGGTVYHEQFFGPGTRLTVL.

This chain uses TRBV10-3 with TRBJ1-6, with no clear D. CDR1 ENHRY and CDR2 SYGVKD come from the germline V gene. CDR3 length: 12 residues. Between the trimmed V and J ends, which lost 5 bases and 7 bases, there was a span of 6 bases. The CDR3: CAISSTNSPLHF. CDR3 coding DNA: TGTGCCATCAGTTCGACGAATTCACCCCTCCACTTT.

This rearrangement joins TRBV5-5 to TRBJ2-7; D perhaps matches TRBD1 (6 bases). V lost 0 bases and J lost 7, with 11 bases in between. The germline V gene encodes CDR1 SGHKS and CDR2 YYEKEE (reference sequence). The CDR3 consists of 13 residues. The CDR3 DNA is TGTGCCAGCAGCTTGGTGGGGGCTGGGGAGCAGTACTTC. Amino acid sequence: CASSLVGAGEQYF.

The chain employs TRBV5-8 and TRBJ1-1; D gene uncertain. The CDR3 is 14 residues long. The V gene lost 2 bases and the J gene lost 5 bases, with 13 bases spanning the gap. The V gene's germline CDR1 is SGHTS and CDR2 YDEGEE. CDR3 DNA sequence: TGTGCCAGCAGCTTAGGTCTGGACGGGACTGAAGCTTTCTTT. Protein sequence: CASSLGLDGTEAFF.

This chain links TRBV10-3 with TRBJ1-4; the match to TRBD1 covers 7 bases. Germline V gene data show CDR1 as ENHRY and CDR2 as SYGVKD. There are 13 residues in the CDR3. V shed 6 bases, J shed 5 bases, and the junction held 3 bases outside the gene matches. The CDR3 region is CAIRGQLNEKLFF. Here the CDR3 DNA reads TGTGCCATCAGGGGACAGTTAAATGAAAAACTGTTTTTT.